The 17 T cell receptor beta chains presented below share a single source sample, sequenced in a study of T cell changes during pregnancy in multiple sclerosis. TCRdb keeps only in-frame clones here, not all; method: immunoSEQ multiplex PCR. Of tens of thousands of clones listed, just over 90% are singletons. Specimen: CD4+ T cells from peripheral blood mononuclear cells, collected in the second trimester of pregnancy. Source of these receptors: a female donor with multiple sclerosis, enrolled in a pregnancy study.

The chain is built from TRBV27 and TRBJ2-3; TRBD2 agrees at 9 bases. The CDR3 is made up of 16 amino acids. Germline V gene data show CDR1 as MNHEY and CDR2 as SMNVEV (reference sequence). J lost 2 bases, V lost 3 bases, and 6 bases had no gene match. The CDR3 here is CASSFLAGATTDTQYF. CDR3 DNA sequence: TGTGCCAGCAGTTTCTTAGCGGGGGCGACCACAGATACGCAGTATTTT.

The genes are TRBV7-3 and TRBJ2-1; 11 bases map to TRBD1. Trimming at V came to 5 bases and at J to 4 bases, leaving 4 bases not matched to a gene. Germline V lookup: CDR1 SGHTA, CDR2 FQGTGA. The CDR3 contains 15 residues. The CDR3 nucleotides are TGTGCCAGCAGCATCGGGACAGGGGGTTACAATGAGCAGTTCTTC. Amino acids: CASSIGTGGYNEQFF.

The chain uses TRBV11-2 and TRBJ2-3; 8 bases match TRBD2. The CDR3 is 15 amino acids. Germline V CDR1 and CDR2: SGHAT, FQNNGV. V lost 3 bases and J lost 1; bases outside the gene matches: 3. The CDR3 spells CASSFGTSGTDTQYF. In nucleotides, the CDR3 is TGTGCCAGCAGCTTTGGGACTAGTGGCACAGATACGCAGTATTTT.

CDR3 nucleotide sequence: TGTGCCAGCTCACCACAGGGGAAGGCTGACACTGAAGCTTTCTTT. This sequence encodes CASSPQGKADTEAFF. The rearrangement uses TRBV18 and TRBJ1-1; D might be TRBD1 (5 bases). CDR1 and CDR2 (germline): KGHSH, LQKENI. V gave up 1 base and J gave up 3 bases, with 12 bases separating them. The CDR3 contains 15 residues.

The genes are TRBV5-6 and TRBJ1-2, with TRBD1 matching over 12 bases. Germline values: CDR1 SGHDT, CDR2 YYEEEE. Unmatched junction bases numbered 1, after V lost 0 bases and J lost 4 bases. The CDR3 is 15 residues long. This chain's CDR3 is CASSLGDRGLYGYTF. CDR3 in DNA: TGTGCCAGCAGCTTGGGGGACAGGGGGCTCTATGGCTACACCTTC.

This clone was recorded once. The chain joins TRBV15 to TRBJ1-1; 7 nucleotides match TRBD1. Germline CDR1 and CDR2: LNHNV and YYDKDF (reference sequence). J was trimmed by 5 bases and V by 1 base; bases with no gene match: 7. This CDR3 has 15 amino acids. The CDR3 loop reads CATSRARTGETEAFF. The CDR3 DNA reads TGTGCCACCAGCAGAGCCAGGACAGGTGAAACTGAAGCTTTCTTT.

The gene calls are TRBV7-2 and TRBJ2-6; D call uncertain. Trimming removed 5 bases at V and 0 bases at J, with 14 bases between. The CDR3 has 17 residues. Looked up from germline, CDR1 is SGHTA and CDR2 is FQGNSA. The CDR3, as DNA: TGTGCCAGCAGCAACTTCCACGTCTACTCTGGGGCCAACGTCCTGACTTTC. Translating gives CASSNFHVYSGANVLTF.

The chain recombines TRBV15 with TRBJ2-7; the match to TRBD1 covers 7 bases. CDR3 length: 16 amino acids. The J segment lost 4 bases and the V segment lost 1 base, leaving 10 bases of the junction unmatched. Germline V gene sequence: CDR1 LNHNV, CDR2 YYDKDF (reference sequence). The CDR3 loop is CATSRGGDRLGYEQYF. CDR3 nucleotide sequence: TGTGCCACCAGCAGAGGTGGGGACAGACTTGGGTACGAGCAGTACTTC.

The CDR3 here is CASSQIGTDNQPQHF. In DNA, the CDR3 is TGTGCCAGTAGTCAAATAGGGACAGACAATCAGCCCCAGCATTTT. V and J are TRBV19 and TRBJ1-5; 7 bases line up with TRBD1. In germline, CDR1 is LNHDA, CDR2 SQIVND (reference sequence). This CDR3 has 15 amino acids. V shed 5 bases and J 3 bases; nucleotides not matched to a gene: 7.

The chain has TRBV4-1 and TRBJ2-1, with 14 nucleotides matching TRBD2. Germline V gene lookup returns CDR1 MGHRA and CDR2 YSYEKL. The junction had 6 bases not matched to a gene; V was cut back by 5 bases and J by 0 bases. This CDR3 is built from 18 residues. The CDR3 coding sequence is TGCGCCAGCAGCTGGACTAGCGGGGGGTTTAGCTCCTACAATGAGCAGTTCTTC. Its translation: CASSWTSGGFSSYNEQFF.

DNA for the CDR3: TGTGCCAGCAGTGAATACAGGGTGGACACCGGGGAGCTGTTTTTT. Translated, it gives CASSEYRVDTGELFF. The rearrangement joins TRBV28 to TRBJ2-2, with D tentatively TRBD1 (6 bases). CDR1 and CDR2 (germline): MDHEN, SYDVKM. The V and J ends lost 5 bases and 3 bases respectively, with 13 bases between them. The CDR3 extends over 15 amino acids.

The chain recombines TRBV5-1 with TRBJ2-1; weak D call: TRBD2 (6 bases). This CDR3 region has 15 residues. Trimming took 0 bases from V and 4 from J, leaving 11 bases between them. CDR1 and CDR2 (germline): SGHRS, YFSETQ. The CDR3 bases are TGCGCCAGCAGCTTGGTCCTGGGAGGTTACAATGAGCAGTTCTTC. Translation: CASSLVLGGYNEQFF.

This chain uses TRBV6-6 with TRBJ2-7, with 15 nucleotides matching TRBD2. The CDR3 is made up of 15 amino acids. V trimming: 8 bases; J trimming: 6 bases; junction bases outside the gene matches: 8. CDR1 MNHNY and CDR2 SVGAGI come from the germline V gene (reference sequence). Here the CDR3 DNA reads TGTGCCAGCGCCACGGGACTAGCGGGAGGAGGCGAGCAGTACTTC. It specifies CASATGLAGGGEQYF.

The chain carries TRBV27 and TRBJ1-6; the D is unclear. The CDR3 loop spans 16 amino acids. The germline V gene encodes CDR1 MNHEY and CDR2 SMNVEV (reference sequence). Deletions cut 4 bases from V and 7 bases from J, with 17 bases between. In DNA, the CDR3 is TGTGCCAGCAGTTCTCACGAGGGCGGAGGAAATTCACCCCTCCACTTT. Its protein product is CASSSHEGGGNSPLHF.

This sequence joins TRBV25-1 and TRBJ1-2, with D hard to call. Trimming pared 3 bases from V and 6 bases from J, leaving 20 bases between. Germline CDR1 is MGHDK and CDR2 is SYGVNS. The length of the CDR3 is 16 residues. The CDR3 sequence: CASSDPKRSTGNGYTF. The CDR3 bases are TGTGCCAGCAGTGATCCCAAGAGGTCGACGGGGAATGGCTACACCTTC.

The chain uses TRBV10-3 and TRBJ1-6; tentatively, D is TRBD1 (5 bases). Deletions cut 3 bases from V and 6 bases from J, with 15 bases between. The length of the CDR3 is 16 residues. Germline-derived CDR1 and CDR2 are ENHRY and SYGVKD. CDR3 coding DNA: TGTGCCATCAGTGACGTAGGGGCGAATCCTAATTCACCCCTCCACTTT. Residues: CAISDVGANPNSPLHF.

J is TRBJ2-7 and V is TRBV28, with 10 bases that match TRBD2. Losses at the gene ends were 4 bases for V and 5 bases for J; bases not matched to a gene: 11. This CDR3 comprises 16 residues. From germline, CDR1 is MDHEN and CDR2 SYDVKM. CDR3 residues: CASSSSSSGSFNEQYF. DNA of the CDR3: TGTGCCAGCAGTTCCTCCTCTAGCGGGAGCTTCAACGAGCAGTACTTC. Filled out from reference TRBV28 and TRBJ2-7, the complete variable domain reads DVKVTQSSRYLVKRTGEKVFLECVQDMDHENMFWYRQDPGLGLRLIYFSYDVKMKEKGDIPEGYSVSREKKERFSLILESASTNQTSMYLCASSSSSSGSFNEQYFGPGTRLTVT.